This record covers a single T cell receptor (beta chain). Its matching antigen is unknown. Profiling relied on immunoSEQ multiplex PCR, and the TCRdb table lists in-frame clones only, not all of them. The sample includes 15,000 to 20,000 clones, about 93% of them seen just once. The length of the CDR3 is 14 residues. Germline loops: CDR1 LNHDA, CDR2 SQIVND (reference sequence). Deletions cut 5 bases from V and 2 bases from J, with 13 bases between. The data were taken from a study of PD-1 blockade in classical Hodgkin lymphoma. Study conclusions and caveats: Newly diagnosed patients reportedly trailed healthy donors in baseline TCR diversity.

Noted time point: newly diagnosed, previously untreated cHL patient sample. J is TRBJ2-7 and V is TRBV19; TRBD2 is a possible D gene (6 bases). The sample comprised peripheral blood mononuclear cells (PBMCs). The source is a human donor with classical Hodgkin lymphoma. The CDR3 DNA is TGTGCCAGTAGTCCCGGGACTGTCACCTACGAGCAGTACTTC. This sequence encodes CASSPGTVTYEQYF. The variable domain in full, with the rest retrieved from reference TRBV19 and TRBJ2-7, is DGGITQSPKYLFRKEGQNVTLSCEQNLNHDAMYWYRQDPGQGLRLIYYSQIVNDFQKGDIAEGYSVSREKKESFPLTVTSAQKNPTAFYLCASSPGTVTYEQYFGPGTRLTVT.